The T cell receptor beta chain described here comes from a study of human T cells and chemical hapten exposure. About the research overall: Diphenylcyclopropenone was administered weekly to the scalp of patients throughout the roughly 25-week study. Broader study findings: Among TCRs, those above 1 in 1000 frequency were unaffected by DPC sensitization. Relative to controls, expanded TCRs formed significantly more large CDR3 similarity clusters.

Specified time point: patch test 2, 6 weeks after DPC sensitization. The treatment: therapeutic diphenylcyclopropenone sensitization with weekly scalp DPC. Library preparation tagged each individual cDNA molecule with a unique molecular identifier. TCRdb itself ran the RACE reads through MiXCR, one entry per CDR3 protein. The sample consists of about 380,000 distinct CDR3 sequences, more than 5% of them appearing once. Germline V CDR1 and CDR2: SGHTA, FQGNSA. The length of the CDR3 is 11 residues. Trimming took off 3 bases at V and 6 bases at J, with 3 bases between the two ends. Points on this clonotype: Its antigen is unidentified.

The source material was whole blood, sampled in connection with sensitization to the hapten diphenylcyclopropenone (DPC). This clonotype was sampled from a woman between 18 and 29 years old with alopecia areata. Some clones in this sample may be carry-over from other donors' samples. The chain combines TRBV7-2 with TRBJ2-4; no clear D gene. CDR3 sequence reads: CASSFSNIQYF. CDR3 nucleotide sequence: TGTGCCAGCAGCTTTTCAAACATTCAGTACTTC.